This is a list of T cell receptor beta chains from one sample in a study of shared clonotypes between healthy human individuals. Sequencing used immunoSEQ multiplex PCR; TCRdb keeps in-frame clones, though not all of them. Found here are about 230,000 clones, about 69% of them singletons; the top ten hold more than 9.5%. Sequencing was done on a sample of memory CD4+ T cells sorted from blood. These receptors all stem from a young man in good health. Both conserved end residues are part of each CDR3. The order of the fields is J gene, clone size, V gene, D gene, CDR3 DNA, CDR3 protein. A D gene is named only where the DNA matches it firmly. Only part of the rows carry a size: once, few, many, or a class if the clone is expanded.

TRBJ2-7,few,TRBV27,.,TGTGCCAGCAGTTTAAGGGGAATGAAGCAGTACTTC,CASSLRGMKQYF
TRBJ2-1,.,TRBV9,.,TGTGCCAGCAGCGTAGCCCCCACGGGTGAGCAGTTCTTC,CASSVAPTGEQFF
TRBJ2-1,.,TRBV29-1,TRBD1,TGCAGCGGGTGGACAGGGGGCTCCTACAATGAGCAGTTCTTC,CSGWTGGSYNEQFF
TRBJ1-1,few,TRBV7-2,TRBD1,TGTGCCAGCAGTCTGCGACAGGGTAGGACTGAAGCTTTCTTT,CASSLRQGRTEAFF
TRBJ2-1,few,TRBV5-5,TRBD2,TGTGCCAGCAGCCTGACTAGCGGGAGGAACAATGAGCAGTTCTTC,CASSLTSGRNNEQFF
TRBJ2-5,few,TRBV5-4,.,TGTGCCAGCAGCTTCCCGGGTTCCGGCCCGGGAGAGACCCAGTACTTC,CASSFPGSGPGETQYF
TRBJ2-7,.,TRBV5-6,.,TGTGCCAGCAGCAGGTGGGACCAGGGAAGCTCCTACGAGCAGTACTTC,CASSRWDQGSSYEQYF
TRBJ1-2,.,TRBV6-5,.,TGTGCCAGCAGTTACTCGGCAGCCCCTAACTATGGCTACACCTTC,CASSYSAAPNYGYTF
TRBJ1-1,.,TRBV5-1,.,TGCGCCAGCAGCTTGGGGACGGTTATGAACACTGAAGCTTTCTTT,CASSLGTVMNTEAFF
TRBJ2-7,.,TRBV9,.,TGTGCCAGCAGCGCCCAGACAGGTCAAAACTTCGAGCAGTACTTC,CASSAQTGQNFEQYF
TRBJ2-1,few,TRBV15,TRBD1,TGTGCCACCAGCAGAGATCAGGACAGGGGTATCCAAAACAATGAGCAGTTCTTC,CATSRDQDRGIQNNEQFF
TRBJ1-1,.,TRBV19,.,TGTGCCAGTAGTATAGGAGGGGATCCGGCTGAAGCTTTCTTT,CASSIGGDPAEAFF
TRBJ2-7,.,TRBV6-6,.,TGTGCCAGCAGTTACGTCGGCCACGAGCAGTACTTC,CASSYVGHEQYF
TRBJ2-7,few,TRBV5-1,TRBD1,TGCGCCAGCAGCACGGGACAGGGAGGCGAGCAGTACTTC,CASSTGQGGEQYF
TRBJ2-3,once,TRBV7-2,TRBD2,TGTGCCAGCAGCTGGGGACTAGCGGGAGGAGCAGGAGATACGCAGTATTTT,CASSWGLAGGAGDTQYF
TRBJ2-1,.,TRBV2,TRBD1,TGTGCCAGCAGTCCGACGGCGACAGGGGCTGGATACAATGAGCAGTTCTTC,CASSPTATGAGYNEQFF
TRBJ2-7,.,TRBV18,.,TGTGCCAGCTCACCAGGGGAAGGGGGTCCCTACGAGCAGTACTTC,CASSPGEGGPYEQYF
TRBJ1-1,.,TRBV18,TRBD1,TGTGCCAGCTCACCGGGACAGGGGGCATCTTGGAACACTGAAGCTTTCTTT,CASSPGQGASWNTEAFF
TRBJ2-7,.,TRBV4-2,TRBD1,TGTGCCAGCAGCCACGGGGCCGGGGACAGGGGCAGCGAGCAGTACTTC,CASSHGAGDRGSEQYF
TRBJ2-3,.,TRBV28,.,TGTGCCAGCAGTCCCCCGTTCCCGGTGTGGGCAGATACGCAGTATTTT,CASSPPFPVWADTQYF
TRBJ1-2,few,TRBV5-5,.,TGTGCCAGCAGCTTGAGGGACACCCCTAACTATGGCTACACCTTC,CASSLRDTPNYGYTF
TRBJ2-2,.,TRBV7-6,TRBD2,TGTGCCAGCAGCTTACTCGTCGGCGGGAGGCGTCGGGACACCGGGGAGCTGTTTTTT,CASSLLVGGRRRDTGELFF
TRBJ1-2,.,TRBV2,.,TGTGCCAGCAGGTTCCTAACAGACTATGGCTACACCTTC,CASRFLTDYGYTF
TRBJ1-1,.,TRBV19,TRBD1,TGTGCCAGTAGTAAAGGACAGGGGAAGTTATTGAACACTGAAGCTTTCTTT,CASSKGQGKLLNTEAFF
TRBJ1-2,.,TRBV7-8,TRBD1,TGTGCCAGCAGCTTAGTTACAGGGGCATATGGCTACACCTTC,CASSLVTGAYGYTF
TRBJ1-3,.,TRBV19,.,TGTGCCAGTAGGGGAAAACAGGGTGGTGGAAACACCATATATTTT,CASRGKQGGGNTIYF
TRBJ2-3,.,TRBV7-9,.,TGTGCCAGCAGCTTAGGCGGAGGGCGGGCCACAGATACGCAGTATTTT,CASSLGGGRATDTQYF
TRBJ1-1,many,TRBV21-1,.,TGTGCCGCCAAGACTGAAGCTTTCTTT,CAAKTEAFF
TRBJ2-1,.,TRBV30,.,TGTGCCTGGAGTAACAGCGGGTACAATGAGCAGTTCTTC,CAWSNSGYNEQFF
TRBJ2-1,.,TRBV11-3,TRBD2,TGTGCCAGCAGCACCGCTGGGCTAGCGGCGTACAATGAGCAGTTCTTC,CASSTAGLAAYNEQFF
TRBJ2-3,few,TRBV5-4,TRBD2,TGTGCCAGCCAACCCGGGACTAGGGCAGATACGCAGTATTTT,CASQPGTRADTQYF
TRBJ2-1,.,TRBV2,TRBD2,TGTGCCAGCAGCCAACCCCAAAGGACTAGCGGGAACTACAATGAGCAGTTCTTC,CASSQPQRTSGNYNEQFF
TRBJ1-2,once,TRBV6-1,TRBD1,TGTGCCAGCAGTGCGCGGACAGGGTATTCCTCTAACTATGGCTACACCTTC,CASSARTGYSSNYGYTF
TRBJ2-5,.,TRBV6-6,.,TGTGCCAGCAGTTCCCCCAACGACGGGCGGGAGACCCAGTACTTC,CASSSPNDGRETQYF